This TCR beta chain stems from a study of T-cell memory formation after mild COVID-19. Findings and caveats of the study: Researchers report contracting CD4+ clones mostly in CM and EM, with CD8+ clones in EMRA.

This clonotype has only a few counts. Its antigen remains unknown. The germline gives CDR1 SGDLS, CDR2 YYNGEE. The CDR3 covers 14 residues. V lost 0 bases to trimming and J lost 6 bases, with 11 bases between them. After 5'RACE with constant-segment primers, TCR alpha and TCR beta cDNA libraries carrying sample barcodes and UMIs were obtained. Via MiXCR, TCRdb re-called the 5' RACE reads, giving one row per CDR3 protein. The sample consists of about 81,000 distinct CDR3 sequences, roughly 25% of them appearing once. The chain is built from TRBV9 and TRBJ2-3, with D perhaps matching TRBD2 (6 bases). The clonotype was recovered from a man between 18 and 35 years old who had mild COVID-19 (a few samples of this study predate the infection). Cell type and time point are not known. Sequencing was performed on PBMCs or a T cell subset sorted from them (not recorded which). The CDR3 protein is CASSVELATDTQYF. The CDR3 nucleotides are TGTGCCAGCAGCGTAGAACTAGCAACCGATACGCAGTATTTT.